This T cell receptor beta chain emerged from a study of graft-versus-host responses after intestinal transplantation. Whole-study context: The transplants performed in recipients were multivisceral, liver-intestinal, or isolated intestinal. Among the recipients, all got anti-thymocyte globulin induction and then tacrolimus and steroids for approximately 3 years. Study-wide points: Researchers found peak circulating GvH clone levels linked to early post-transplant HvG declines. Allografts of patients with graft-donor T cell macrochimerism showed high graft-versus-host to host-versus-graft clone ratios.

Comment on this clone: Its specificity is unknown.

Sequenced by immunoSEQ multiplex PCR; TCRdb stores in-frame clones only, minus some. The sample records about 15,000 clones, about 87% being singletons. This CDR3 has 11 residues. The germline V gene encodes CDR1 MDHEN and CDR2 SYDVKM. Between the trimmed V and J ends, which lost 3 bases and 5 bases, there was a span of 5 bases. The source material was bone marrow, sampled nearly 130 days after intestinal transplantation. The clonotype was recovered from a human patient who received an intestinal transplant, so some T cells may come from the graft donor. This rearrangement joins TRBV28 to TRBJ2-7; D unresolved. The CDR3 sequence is CASSLDHEQYF. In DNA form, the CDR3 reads TGTGCCAGCAGTTTGGACCACGAGCAGTACTTC.